These T cell receptor beta chains were read from a single sample in a study of T cells in Graves' hyperthyroidism and ophthalmopathy. TCRdb reanalysed the multiplex PCR reads using MiXCR and keeps one entry per CDR3 protein. The sample carries approximately 250,000 distinct CDR3 sequences, approximately 24% recorded once. Material: blood. The receptors shown here come from a woman in her 40s with Graves' ophthalmopathy. Each CDR3 is given with its conserved first and last residue. The D gene is left open where the match is weak. Some rows have no size entry. The others give once, few or many, or a class for an expanded clone.

V gene	clone size	CDR3 length	J gene	D gene	CDR3 DNA	CDR3 protein
TRBV6-2/TRBV6-3	.	16	TRBJ2-7	TRBD1	TGTGCCAGCAGGGACCCGGGACAGGGGGCGACCTACGAGCAGTACTTC	CASRDPGQGATYEQYF
TRBV24-1	many	13	TRBJ2-7	.	TGTGCCACCAGCGAGGACGGCCAATACGAGCAGTACTTC	CATSEDGQYEQYF
TRBV5-1	.	15	TRBJ1-1	.	TGCGCCAGCAGCTCTGACGGACAGCCGAACACTGAAGCTTTCTTT	CASSSDGQPNTEAFF
TRBV29-1	many	13	TRBJ1-1	TRBD1	TGCAGCGTTGCCGGGACAGCGAACACTGAAGCTTTCTTT	CSVAGTANTEAFF
TRBV12-3/TRBV12-4	many	13	TRBJ1-2	.	TGTGCCAGCAGTTTAGCCGGGTATGGCGGCTACACCTTC	CASSLAGYGGYTF
TRBV4-1	many	14	TRBJ2-7	TRBD1	TGCGCCAGCAGCCAGGACAGGGCGCGGGACGAGCAGTACTTC	CASSQDRARDEQYF
TRBV5-1	many	17	TRBJ1-2	.	TGCGCCAGCAGCCTAGATTTGACGGACTCGGTGCCCTATGGCTACACCTTC	CASSLDLTDSVPYGYTF
TRBV11-2	.	14	TRBJ1-1	.	TGTGCCAGCAGCTTAAACCTGGTGAACACTGAAGCTTTCTTT	CASSLNLVNTEAFF
TRBV28	many	18	TRBJ2-4	.	TGTGCCAGCAGTGCGACCCCTGCGACCTTATTAGCCAAAAACATTCAGTACTTC	CASSATPATLLAKNIQYF
TRBV19	many	15	TRBJ1-3	.	TGTGCCAGTAGCCTGGGGCAGACCTCTGGAAACACCATATATTTT	CASSLGQTSGNTIYF
TRBV4-1	many	15	TRBJ2-5	.	TGCGCCAGCAGCCAAGGTGGGCTCAACCAAGAGACCCAGTACTTC	CASSQGGLNQETQYF
TRBV7-2	many	13	TRBJ2-7	.	TGTGCCAGCAGCCCAGGGCAGGTTTACGAGCAGTACTTC	CASSPGQVYEQYF
TRBV15	many	17	TRBJ1-5	.	TGTGCCACCAGCAAACGGCGGACGGCCGGGAGGAATCAGCCCCAGCATTTT	CATSKRRTAGRNQPQHF
TRBV6-5	many	17	TRBJ1-1	TRBD1	TGTGCCAGCAGTTACTCGAAGACAGGGGGATTGAACACTGAAGCTTTCTTT	CASSYSKTGGLNTEAFF
TRBV12-3/TRBV12-4	many	14	TRBJ1-2	TRBD1	TGTGCCAGCAGCCTCTTACAGGGGGGATATGGCTACACCTTC	CASSLLQGGYGYTF
TRBV19	.	13	TRBJ1-1	.	TGTGCCAGTAGTTTCCACGGTGGGACTGAAGCTTTCTTT	CASSFHGGTEAFF
TRBV11-2	many	13	TRBJ2-5	.	TGTGCCAGCAGCTTGAGGGCCCGAGAGACCCAGTACTTC	CASSLRARETQYF
TRBV6-1	many	14	TRBJ1-5	.	TGTGCCAGCACCCTGGGACTTCGCAATCAGCCCCAGCATTTT	CASTLGLRNQPQHF
TRBV9	many	14	TRBJ1-5	.	TGTGCCAGCAGCGTAGCGGGAGCGGATCAGCCCCAGCATTTT	CASSVAGADQPQHF
TRBV3-1	.	12	TRBJ2-5	.	TGTGCCAGCAGTCGATCCACAGGCAGCCAGTACTTC	CASSRSTGSQYF
TRBV11-2	.	17	TRBJ2-5	TRBD2	TGTGCCAGCAGCTTAGTCCCCACTAGCGGGACGGGTGAGACCCAGTACTTC	CASSLVPTSGTGETQYF
TRBV6-1	.	13	TRBJ2-5	.	TGTGCCAGCAGGAACAGGGAACAAGAGACCCAGTACTTC	CASRNREQETQYF
TRBV19	many	14	TRBJ2-7	.	TGTGCCAGTGCGGTCGAACTTTCCTCCTACGAGCAGTACTTC	CASAVELSSYEQYF
TRBV7-3	many	12	TRBJ2-2	.	TGTGCCAGCAGCCCGGCGACCGGGGAGCTGTTTTTT	CASSPATGELFF
TRBV4-1	.	14	TRBJ1-3	.	TGCGCCAGCAGCCAAGGGACTGACGGAAACACCATATATTTT	CASSQGTDGNTIYF
TRBV15	many	16	TRBJ2-7	TRBD1	TGTGCCACCAGCAGAGATACGACAGGGCTGTTCTACGAGCAGTACTTC	CATSRDTTGLFYEQYF
TRBV6-1	.	14	TRBJ1-2	TRBD1	TGTGCCAGCAGGCCCTTCGGGACAGGCTATGGCTACACCTTC	CASRPFGTGYGYTF
TRBV6-2/TRBV6-3	many	12	TRBJ2-7	.	TGTGCCAGCAGACACGCCCCCTACGAGCAGTACTTC	CASRHAPYEQYF
TRBV30	few	15	TRBJ2-5	.	TGTGCCTGGAGTGAATTGGGGGCGGGCCTGGTGCCCCAGTACTTC	CAWSELGAGLVPQYF
TRBV30	.	14	TRBJ1-2	TRBD1	TGTGCCTGGAGTGGGACAGGGGATCTTCATGGCTACACCTTC	CAWSGTGDLHGYTF
TRBV2	many	12	TRBJ2-7	.	TGTGCCAGCCGGCCGGATCCCTACGAGCAGTACTTC	CASRPDPYEQYF
TRBV28	.	13	TRBJ2-7	.	TGTGCCAGCAGACAAGGGTCGGGCTACGAGCAGTACTTC	CASRQGSGYEQYF
TRBV6-2/TRBV6-3	many	15	TRBJ1-5	.	TGTGCCAGCAGTTACTCTTCCTCCTTTAATCAGCCCCAGCATTTT	CASSYSSSFNQPQHF
TRBV3-1	many	16	TRBJ1-5	.	TGTGCCAGCAGCCAAGGGGCAGGTTATAGCAATCAGCCCCAGCATTTT	CASSQGAGYSNQPQHF
TRBV27	few	16	TRBJ2-2	TRBD1	TGTGCCAGCAGTCCCCGACAGGGAAGGGGCACCAGGGAGCTGTTTTTT	CASSPRQGRGTRELFF
TRBV28	many	13	TRBJ1-6	.	TGTGCCAGCAGCAGGACAGATAATTCACCCCTCCACTTT	CASSRTDNSPLHF
TRBV3-1	few	15	TRBJ2-7	.	TGTGCCAGCAGCCCAGACCCCGGGACACACTACGAGCAGTACTTC	CASSPDPGTHYEQYF
TRBV27	.	14	TRBJ2-7	TRBD1	TGTGCCAGCAGACGACAGGGACGAGCCTACGAGCAGTACTTC	CASRRQGRAYEQYF
TRBV12-3/TRBV12-4	many	12	TRBJ1-2	.	TGTGCCAGCAGTCCCCGTCCCTATGGCTACACCTTC	CASSPRPYGYTF
TRBV24-1	many	15	TRBJ2-2	.	TGTGCCACCAGTGATCCGGGACATAACACCGGGGAGCTGTTTTTT	CATSDPGHNTGELFF
TRBV3-1	few	15	TRBJ1-3	.	TGTGCCAGCAGTCGACAGGTTCCCTCTGGAAACACCATATATTTT	CASSRQVPSGNTIYF
TRBV7-6	many	14	TRBJ1-2	.	TGTGCCAGCAGCTTAGGTGGAGGGAACTATGGCTACACCTTC	CASSLGGGNYGYTF
TRBV5-1	many	14	TRBJ2-7	.	TGCGCCAGCAGCGTCAGGGAAAGCTCCTACGAGCAGTACTTC	CASSVRESSYEQYF
TRBV12-3/TRBV12-4	many	13	TRBJ1-5	.	TGTGCCAGCAGTTTACGCCCCAAGGAGCCCCAGCATTTT	CASSLRPKEPQHF
TRBV7-8	once	16	TRBJ1-1	.	TGTGCCAGCAGCCTCGCCGGGATGGCCTTGAACACTGAAGCTTACTTT	CASSLAGMALNTEAYF
TRBV19	many	14	TRBJ2-2	TRBD2	TGTGCCAGTAGTCTCAAAGGGGAGGGCGAGGAGCTGTTTTTT	CASSLKGEGEELFF
TRBV12-3/TRBV12-4	many	18	TRBJ2-7	.	TGTGCCAGCAGTTCCGCCCCTCGGACGGCGATAACGAACTACGAGCAGTACTTC	CASSSAPRTAITNYEQYF
TRBV6-1	many	12	TRBJ1-2	TRBD1	TGTGCCAGCAGTAGACAGGGCTATGGCTACACCTTC	CASSRQGYGYTF
TRBV25-1	few	16	TRBJ2-7	.	TGTGCCAGCAGTGATAACAGGGTGTCAGGGAACTACGAGCAGTCCTTC	CASSDNRVSGNYEQSF
TRBV27	once	12	TRBJ2-7	.	TGTGCCAGCTGGGCGAGCTCCTACGAGCAGTACTTC	CASWASSYEQYF
TRBV20-1	.	13	TRBJ1-1	TRBD1	TGCAGTGCTAGAGGAACCGGGACAGGGGCGGCTTTCTTT	CSARGTGTGAAFF
TRBV4-1	many	13	TRBJ2-2	.	TGCGCCAGCAGCCAAGAACTCACCGGGGAGCTGTTTTTT	CASSQELTGELFF
TRBV5-1	.	15	TRBJ2-5	TRBD1	TGCGCCAGCAGCCCCGGGACAGGGGGCGCAGAGACCCAGTACTTC	CASSPGTGGAETQYF
TRBV4-1	many	16	TRBJ2-7	.	TGCGCCAGCAGCCCCCTCGGTAGGGTCAGCTCCTACGAGCAGTACTTC	CASSPLGRVSSYEQYF
TRBV4-1	many	14	TRBJ1-1	.	TGCGCCAGCACCGCAACGGGGCGGAACACTGAAGCTTTCTTT	CASTATGRNTEAFF
TRBV6-5	many	15	TRBJ2-2	TRBD1	TGTGCCAGCAGTTCCCCCGACAGGGGGACCGGGGAGCTGTTTTTT	CASSSPDRGTGELFF
TRBV29-1	few	13	TRBJ1-2	TRBD1	TGCAGCGTTGTAGGGACAGCGAACTATGGCTACACCTTC	CSVVGTANYGYTF
TRBV19	many	13	TRBJ2-2	.	TGTGCCAGTAGGCGGTCGGGCACCGGGGAGCTGTTTTTT	CASRRSGTGELFF
TRBV4-2	many	12	TRBJ1-2	.	TGTGCCAGCAGCCAAGATCTGGGAGGCTACACCTTC	CASSQDLGGYTF